This TCR beta chain was captured in a study of blood T cell repertoires in COVID-19. TCRdb keeps only in-frame clones here, not all; method: immunoSEQ multiplex PCR. The sample records around 68,000 clones, around 85% being singletons. CDR3 size: 17 residues. The V gene's germline CDR1 is MNHEY and CDR2 SVGEGT. The V gene end was trimmed by 2 bases and the J gene end by 6 bases; junction bases not matched to a gene: 12. This clone came up a few times. The chain recombines TRBV6-2 or TRBV6-3 with TRBJ2-7; 11 nucleotides line up with TRBD2. The source of this sequence is a woman in her forties or fifties with acute or convalescent COVID-19. The sequenced sample was peripheral blood. CDR3 protein: CASSYHRLAGPDLEQYF. CDR3 nucleotide sequence: TGTGCCAGCAGTTACCATAGACTAGCGGGACCGGATCTCGAGCAGTACTTC.